This section outlines one T cell receptor beta chain sequence together with its context. CDR3 length: 15 residues. From germline, CDR1 is MNHEY and CDR2 SVGAGI. The V gene lost 2 bases and the J gene lost 2 bases, with 12 bases spanning the gap. The protocol was immunoSEQ multiplex PCR, while the TCRdb copy is restricted to in-frame clones and leaves out a portion. Of about 270,000 clones in the sample, around 88% were seen once. These data come from a study of blood T cell repertoires in COVID-19. Sequencing used PBMCs or T cells enriched from blood (not recorded which). This clonotype originated in a woman aged 40 to 55 with acute COVID-19. This chain connects TRBV6-5 to TRBJ1-2; the D gene is possibly TRBD1 (6 bases). Here the CDR3 reads CASSYTGHSNYGYTF. Written as DNA, the CDR3 is TGTGCCAGCAGTTACACGGGACACTCGAACTATGGCTACACCTTC.